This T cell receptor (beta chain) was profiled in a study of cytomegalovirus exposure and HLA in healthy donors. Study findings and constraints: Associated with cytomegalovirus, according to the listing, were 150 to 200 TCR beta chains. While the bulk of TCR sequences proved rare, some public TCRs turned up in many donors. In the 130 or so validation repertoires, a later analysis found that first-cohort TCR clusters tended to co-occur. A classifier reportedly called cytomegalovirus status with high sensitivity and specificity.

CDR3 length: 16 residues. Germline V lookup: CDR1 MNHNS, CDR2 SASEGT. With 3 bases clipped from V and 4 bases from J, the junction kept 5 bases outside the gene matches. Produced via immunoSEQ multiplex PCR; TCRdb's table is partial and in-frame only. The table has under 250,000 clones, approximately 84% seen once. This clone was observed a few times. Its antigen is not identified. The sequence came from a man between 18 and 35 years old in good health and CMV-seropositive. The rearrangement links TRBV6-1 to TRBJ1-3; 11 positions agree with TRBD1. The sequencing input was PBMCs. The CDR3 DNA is TGTGCCAGCAGTGACCACGGACAGGGGGCGGGAAACACCATATATTTT. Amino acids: CASSDHGQGAGNTIYF.